The present TCR beta chain was sequenced within a study of long-term antiretroviral therapy in people with HIV. Everyone in the study who had HIV was treated in the United States. immunoSEQ v3.0 was run at survey level. Clones were sequenced by immunoSEQ multiplex PCR, and TCRdb holds only the in-frame ones, with some missing. This sample has tens of thousands of clones, with 90% to 95% found just once. Trimming removed 4 bases from V and 0 bases from J, with 9 bases in between. From germline, CDR1 is SQVTM and CDR2 ANQGSEA. The CDR3 has 13 residues. Points on this clone: Its antigen is unidentified.

General study results and limits: HIV repertoires had narrower CDR3 length ranges than controls. Information pertaining to ART adherence, viral resistance or therapeutic modifications was not obtained. Specimen acquisition occurred between 2004 and 2017, potentially under older ART regimens.

V gene TRBV29-1 combines with J gene TRBJ1-1, with D perhaps matching TRBD1 (6 bases). The clonotype was recovered from a woman aged 45-65 years with HIV. The sequencing used unsorted PBMCs, collected 3.7 years after starting antiretroviral therapy. The CDR3 protein is CSVVGTLNTEAFF. CDR3 in DNA: TGCAGCGTTGTGGGGACATTGAACACTGAAGCTTTCTTT.